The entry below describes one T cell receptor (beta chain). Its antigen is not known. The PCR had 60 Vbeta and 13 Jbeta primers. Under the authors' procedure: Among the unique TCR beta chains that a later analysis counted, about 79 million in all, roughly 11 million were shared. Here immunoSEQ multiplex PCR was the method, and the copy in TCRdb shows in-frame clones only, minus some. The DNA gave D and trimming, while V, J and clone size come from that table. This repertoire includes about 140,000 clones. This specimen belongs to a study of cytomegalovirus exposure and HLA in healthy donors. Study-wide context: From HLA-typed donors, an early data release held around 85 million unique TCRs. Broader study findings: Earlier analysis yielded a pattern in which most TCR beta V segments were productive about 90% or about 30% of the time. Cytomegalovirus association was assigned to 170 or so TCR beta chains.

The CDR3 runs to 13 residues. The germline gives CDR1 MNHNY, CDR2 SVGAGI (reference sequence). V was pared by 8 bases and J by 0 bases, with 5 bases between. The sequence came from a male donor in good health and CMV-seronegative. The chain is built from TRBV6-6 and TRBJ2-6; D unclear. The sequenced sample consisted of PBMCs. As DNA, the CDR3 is TGTGCCAGCCGGTCCTCTGGGGCCAACGTCCTGACTTTC. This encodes CASRSSGANVLTF.